This TCR beta chain stems from a study of shared clonotypes between healthy human individuals. On the study more broadly: A few men and a couple of women, aged 18 to 49, were donors. Findings of the study overall: Non-shared clonotypes had lower generation probabilities than clonotypes shared by all four sorted-subset donors. Across a handful of donors, naive CD4 shared around 5.3%, naive CD8 around 4%, memory CD4 roughly 2.4%, memory CD8 0.4%.

With regard to this clone: Its antigen is unidentified. Within the sample, other DNA sequences also encode this same CDR3.

Unmatched junction bases numbered 1, after V lost 1 base and J lost 3 bases. The V gene's germline CDR1 is SGHRS and CDR2 YFSETQ. This CDR3 contains 15 residues. Donors were Caucasian adults residing in Nashville, Tennessee, USA. Generated by immunoSEQ multiplex PCR, the TCRdb table keeps only in-frame clones and is missing some. The data hold roughly 2,500,000 clones, with under 95% observed a single time. This clonotype was sampled from a man aged 18 to 30 in good health. Some clones in this sample may be carry-over from other donors' samples. Sequenced sample: naive CD4+ T cells from PBMCs. Subset given: CD45RA+ positively selected. This chain joins TRBV5-1 and TRBJ2-3; TRBD2 matches 11 bases. The CDR3 DNA is TGCGCCAGCAGCTTGACTAGCGGGAGTACAGATACGCAGTATTTT. It yields the protein CASSLTSGSTDTQYF.